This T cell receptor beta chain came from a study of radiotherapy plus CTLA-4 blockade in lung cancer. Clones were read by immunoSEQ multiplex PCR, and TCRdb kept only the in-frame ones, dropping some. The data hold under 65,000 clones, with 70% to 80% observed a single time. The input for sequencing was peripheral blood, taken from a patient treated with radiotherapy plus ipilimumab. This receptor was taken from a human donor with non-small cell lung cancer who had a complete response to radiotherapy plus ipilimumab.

The CDR3 DNA reads TGTGCCAGTAGTATCCAGGCGCAGGGATATGAAAAACTGTTTTTT. Protein sequence: CASSIQAQGYEKLFF. J is TRBJ1-4 and V is TRBV19; maybe TRBD1 (5 bases). The CDR3 loop spans 15 amino acids. Trimming removed 3 bases at V and 6 bases at J, with 14 bases between. Germline CDR1 LNHDA, CDR2 SQIVND (reference sequence).